Below are 9 T cell receptor beta chains sequenced from a single sample in a study of shared clonotypes between healthy human individuals. Sequencing was performed with immunoSEQ multiplex PCR; in TCRdb, only in-frame clones are kept and a portion is missing. The sample contains 2 million to 2.5 million clones, 85% to 95% of which appear only once. The source material was naive CD4+ T cells from PBMCs. Sample subset: CD45RA+ positively selected. All receptors derive from a man between 18 and 29 years old in good health. Some clones in this sample may be carry-over from other donors' samples.

V is TRBV18 and J is TRBJ1-1, with 10 bases matching TRBD1. The trim removed 6 bases at V and 4 bases at J, leaving 5 bases unmatched. The CDR3 has 14 residues. Germline CDR1 reads KGHSH; CDR2 reads LQKENI. The CDR3 DNA follows: TGTGCCAGCTCCGGGGACAGGGGCGGCACTGAAGCTTTCTTT. This sequence encodes CASSGDRGGTEAFF. Full variable domain (remainder filled in from reference TRBV18 and TRBJ1-1): NAGVMQNPRHLVRRRGQEARLRCSPMKGHSHVYWYRQLPEEGLKFMVYLQKENIIDESGMPKERFSAEFPKEGPSILRIQQVVRGDSAAYFCASSGDRGGTEAFFGQGTRLTVV.

This chain joins TRBV7-2 and TRBJ2-5; the D is unclear. With 2 bases removed from V and 1 base from J, the gap between germline ends came to 8 bases. Germline lookup yields CDR1 SGHTA and CDR2 FQGNSA. The CDR3 loop spans 14 amino acids. CDR3 loop: CASSLLGSQETQYF. DNA for the CDR3: TGTGCCAGCAGCTTATTAGGGTCCCAAGAGACCCAGTACTTC.

The chain links TRBV7-2 to TRBJ2-2; a possible D gene is TRBD2 (5 bases). The germline V and J ends were trimmed by 7 bases and 1 base, with 13 bases remaining between them. CDR3 length: 15 amino acids. Germline V gives CDR1 SGHTA, CDR2 FQGNSA. This CDR3 is CASTPNAGNTGELFF. CDR3 nucleotide sequence: TGTGCCAGCACCCCAAACGCGGGGAACACCGGGGAGCTGTTTTTT.

V gene TRBV6-6 combines with J gene TRBJ1-5, with 10 bases fitting TRBD1. The CDR3 is made up of 15 amino acids. Germline V gene data show CDR1 as MNHNY and CDR2 as SVGAGI (reference sequence). V was pared by 2 bases and J by 6 bases, with 4 bases of the junction left unmatched. CDR3 in DNA: TGTGCCAGCAGTTACCCGACAGGGGGCACTCAGCCCCAGCATTTT. It yields the protein CASSYPTGGTQPQHF.

The gene calls are TRBV6-5 and TRBJ2-2; possibly TRBD2 for D (5 bases). CDR3 size: 14 residues. Germline CDR1 is MNHEY and CDR2 is SVGAGI. Trimming left V 5 bases short and J 3 bases short, with 10 bases between. CDR3 in DNA: TGTGCCAGCAGTCCAACTAGGGACACCGGGGAGCTGTTTTTT. The encoded protein is CASSPTRDTGELFF.

V gene TRBV19 combines with J gene TRBJ2-2; 7 bases align to TRBD1. CDR1 is LNHDA, CDR2 SQIVND, per germline (reference sequence). The CDR3 spans 14 residues. With V trimmed by 4 bases and J by 1 base, 0 bases remained unmatched. The CDR3 DNA reads TGTGCCAGTAGTAGGACAGGGAACACCGGGGAGCTGTTTTTT. As protein: CASSRTGNTGELFF.

The chain recombines TRBV4-2 with TRBJ2-3, with 9 bases that match TRBD2. Per the germline V gene, CDR1 is LGHNA and CDR2 is YNFKEQ. The V and J ends lost 4 bases and 6 bases, in that order; junction bases with no gene match: 26. The CDR3 sequence is 21 residues long. The CDR3 DNA reads as TGTGCCAGCAGCCCGGTACGGAAGTTTGCGACTCTAGCGGGACGGGACGATACGCAGTATTTT. Translating gives CASSPVRKFATLAGRDDTQYF.

The chain employs TRBV5-1 and TRBJ1-3; D gene unclear. Per the germline V gene, CDR1 is SGHRS and CDR2 is YFSETQ. This CDR3 region has 17 residues. V was clipped by 4 bases and J by 0 bases, with 17 bases between them. This chain's CDR3 is CASSTSGQDGSGNTIYF. The CDR3 DNA follows: TGCGCCAGCAGCACCTCCGGGCAGGACGGCTCTGGAAACACCATATATTTT. The full variable domain, completed using reference TRBV5-1 and TRBJ1-3, is KAGVTQTPRYLIKTRGQQVTLSCSPISGHRSVSWYQQTPGQGLQFLFEYFSETQRNKGNFPGRFSGRQFSNSRSEMNVSTLELGDSALYLCASSTSGQDGSGNTIYFGEGSWLTVV.

This chain uses TRBV10-3 with TRBJ2-7; no clear D. Trimming took off 3 bases at V and 2 bases at J, with 14 bases between the two ends. The CDR3 extends over 15 amino acids. Germline CDR1 reads ENHRY; CDR2 reads SYGVKD. The DNA of the CDR3 is TGTGCCATCAGTGACTCCAAGCGCCCGACCTACGAGCAGTACTTC. Residues: CAISDSKRPTYEQYF.